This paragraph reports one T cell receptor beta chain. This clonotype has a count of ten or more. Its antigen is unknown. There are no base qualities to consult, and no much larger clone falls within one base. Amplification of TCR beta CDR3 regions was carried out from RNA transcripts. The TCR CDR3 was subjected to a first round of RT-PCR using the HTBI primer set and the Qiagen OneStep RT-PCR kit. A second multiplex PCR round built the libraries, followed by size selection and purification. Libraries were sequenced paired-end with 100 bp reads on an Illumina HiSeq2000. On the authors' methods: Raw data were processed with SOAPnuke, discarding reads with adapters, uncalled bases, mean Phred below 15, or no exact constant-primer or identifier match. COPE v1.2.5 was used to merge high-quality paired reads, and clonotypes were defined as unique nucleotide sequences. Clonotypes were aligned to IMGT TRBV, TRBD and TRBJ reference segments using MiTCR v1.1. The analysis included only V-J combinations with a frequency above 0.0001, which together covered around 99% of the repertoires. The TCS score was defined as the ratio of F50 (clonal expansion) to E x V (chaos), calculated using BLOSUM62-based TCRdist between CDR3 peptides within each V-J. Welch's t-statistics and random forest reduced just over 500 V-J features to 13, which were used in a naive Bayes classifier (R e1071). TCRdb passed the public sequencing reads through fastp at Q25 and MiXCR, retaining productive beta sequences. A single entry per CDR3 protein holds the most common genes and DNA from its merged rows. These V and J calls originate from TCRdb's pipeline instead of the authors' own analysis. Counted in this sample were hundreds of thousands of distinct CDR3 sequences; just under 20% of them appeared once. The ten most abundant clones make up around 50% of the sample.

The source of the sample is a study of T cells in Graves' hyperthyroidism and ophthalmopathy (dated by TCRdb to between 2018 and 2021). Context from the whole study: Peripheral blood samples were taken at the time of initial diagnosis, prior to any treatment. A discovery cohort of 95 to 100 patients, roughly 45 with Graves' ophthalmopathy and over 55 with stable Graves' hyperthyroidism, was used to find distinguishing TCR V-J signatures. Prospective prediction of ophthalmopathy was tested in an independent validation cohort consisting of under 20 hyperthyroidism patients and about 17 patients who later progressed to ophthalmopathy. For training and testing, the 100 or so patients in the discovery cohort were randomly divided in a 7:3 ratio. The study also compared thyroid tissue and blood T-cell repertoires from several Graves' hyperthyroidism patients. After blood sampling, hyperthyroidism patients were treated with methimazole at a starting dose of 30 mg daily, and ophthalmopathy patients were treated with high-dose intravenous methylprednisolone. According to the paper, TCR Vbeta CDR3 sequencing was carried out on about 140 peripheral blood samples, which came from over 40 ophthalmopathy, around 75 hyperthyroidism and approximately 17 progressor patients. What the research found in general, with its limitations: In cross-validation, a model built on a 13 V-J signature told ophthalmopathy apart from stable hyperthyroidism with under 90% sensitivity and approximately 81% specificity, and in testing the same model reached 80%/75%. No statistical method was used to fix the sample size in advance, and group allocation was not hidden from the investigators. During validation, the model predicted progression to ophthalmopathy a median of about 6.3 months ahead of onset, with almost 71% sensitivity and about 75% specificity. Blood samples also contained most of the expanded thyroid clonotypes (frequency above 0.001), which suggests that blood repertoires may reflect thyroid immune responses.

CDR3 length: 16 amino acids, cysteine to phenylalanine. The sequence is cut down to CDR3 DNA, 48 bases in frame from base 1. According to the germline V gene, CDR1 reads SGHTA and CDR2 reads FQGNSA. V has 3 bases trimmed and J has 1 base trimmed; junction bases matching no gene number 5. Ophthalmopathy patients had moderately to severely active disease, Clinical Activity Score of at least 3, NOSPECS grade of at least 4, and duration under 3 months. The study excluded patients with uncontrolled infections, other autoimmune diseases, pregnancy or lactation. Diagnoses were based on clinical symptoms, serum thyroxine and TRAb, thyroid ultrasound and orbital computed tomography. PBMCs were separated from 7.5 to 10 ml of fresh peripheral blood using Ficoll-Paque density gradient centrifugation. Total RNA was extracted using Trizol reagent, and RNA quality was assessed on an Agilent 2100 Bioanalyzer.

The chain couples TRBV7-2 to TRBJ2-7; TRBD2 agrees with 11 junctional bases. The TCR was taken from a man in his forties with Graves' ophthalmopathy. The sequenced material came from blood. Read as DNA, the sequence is TGTGCCAGCAGCTTCTTGACTAGCGGGACATCCTACGAGCAGTACTTC. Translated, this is CASSFLTSGTSYEQYF. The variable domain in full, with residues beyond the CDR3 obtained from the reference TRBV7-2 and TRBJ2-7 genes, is GAGVSQSPSNKVTEKGKDVELRCDPISGHTALYWYRQSLGQGLEFLIYFQGNSAPDKSGLPSDRFSAERTGGSVSTLTIQRTQQEDSAVYLCASSFLTSGTSYEQYFGPGTRLTVT.